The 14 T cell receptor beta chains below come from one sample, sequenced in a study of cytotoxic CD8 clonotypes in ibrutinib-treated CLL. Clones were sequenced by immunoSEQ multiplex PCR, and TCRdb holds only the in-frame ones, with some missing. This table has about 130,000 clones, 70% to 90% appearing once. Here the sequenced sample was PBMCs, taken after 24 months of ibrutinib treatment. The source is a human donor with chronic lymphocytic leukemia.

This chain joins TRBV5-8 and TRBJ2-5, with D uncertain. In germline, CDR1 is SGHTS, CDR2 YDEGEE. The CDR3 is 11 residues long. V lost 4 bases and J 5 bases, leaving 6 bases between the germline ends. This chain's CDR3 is CASSPRETQYF. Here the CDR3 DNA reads TGTGCCAGCAGCCCCCGGGAGACCCAGTACTTC.

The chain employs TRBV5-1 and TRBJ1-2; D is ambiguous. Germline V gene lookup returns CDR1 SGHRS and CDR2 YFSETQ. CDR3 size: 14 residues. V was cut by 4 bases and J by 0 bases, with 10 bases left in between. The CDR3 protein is CASSLHQANYGYTF. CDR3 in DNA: TGCGCCAGCAGCCTTCATCAAGCTAACTATGGCTACACCTTC.

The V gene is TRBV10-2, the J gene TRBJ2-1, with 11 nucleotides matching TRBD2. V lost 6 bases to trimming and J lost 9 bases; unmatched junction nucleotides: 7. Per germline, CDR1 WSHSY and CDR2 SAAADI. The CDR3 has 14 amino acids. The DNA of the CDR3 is TGCGCCAGCAGGGGTAGCGGGAGGGCCCGTGAGCAGTTCTTC. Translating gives CASRGSGRAREQFF.

The DNA of the CDR3 is TGTGCCAGCAGCATAGGACAGGCCCAGGCAAATGAAAAACTGTTTTTT. Translating it yields CASSIGQAQANEKLFF. V and J are TRBV5-8 and TRBJ1-4; 7 nucleotides align to TRBD1. The V gene end was trimmed by 4 bases and the J gene end by 5 bases; junction bases not matched to a gene: 11. CDR1 and CDR2 (germline): SGHTS, YDEGEE. This CDR3 comprises 16 residues.

The CDR3 DNA is TGTGCCAGCTCACCGACCGACAGGGTATACACTGAAGCTTTCTTT. Its protein is CASSPTDRVYTEAFF. The chain employs TRBV18 and TRBJ1-1; 7 positions match TRBD1. The CDR3 has 15 residues. The V and J ends lost 3 bases and 3 bases, in that order; junction bases with no gene match: 7. Germline CDR1 reads KGHSH; CDR2 reads LQKENI.

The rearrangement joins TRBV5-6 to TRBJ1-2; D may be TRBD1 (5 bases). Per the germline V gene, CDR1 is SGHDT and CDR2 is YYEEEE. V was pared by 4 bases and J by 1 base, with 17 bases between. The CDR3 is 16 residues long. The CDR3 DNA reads TGTGCCAGCAGCCGATACGCAGGGCCAAATAACTATGGCTACACCTTC. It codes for CASSRYAGPNNYGYTF.

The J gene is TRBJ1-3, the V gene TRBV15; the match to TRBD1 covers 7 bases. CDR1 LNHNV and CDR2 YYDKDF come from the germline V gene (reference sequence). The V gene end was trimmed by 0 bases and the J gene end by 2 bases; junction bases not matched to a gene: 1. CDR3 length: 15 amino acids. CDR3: CATSRDQGAGNTIYF. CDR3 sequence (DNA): TGTGCCACCAGCAGAGATCAGGGGGCTGGAAACACCATATATTTT.

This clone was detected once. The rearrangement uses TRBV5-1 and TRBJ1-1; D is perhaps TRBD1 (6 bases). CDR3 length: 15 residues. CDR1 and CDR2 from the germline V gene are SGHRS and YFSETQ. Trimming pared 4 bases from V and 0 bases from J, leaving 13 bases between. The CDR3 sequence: CASSDTGHLNTEAFF. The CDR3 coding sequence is TGCGCCAGCAGCGATACGGGACACTTGAACACTGAAGCTTTCTTT.

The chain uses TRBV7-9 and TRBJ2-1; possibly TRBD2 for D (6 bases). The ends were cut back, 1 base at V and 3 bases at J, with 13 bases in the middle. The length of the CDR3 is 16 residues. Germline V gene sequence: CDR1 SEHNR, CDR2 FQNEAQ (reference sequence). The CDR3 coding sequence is TGTGCCAGCAGCTTAGAAGGCCAGGGAGGCTACAATGAGCAGTTCTTC. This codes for CASSLEGQGGYNEQFF.

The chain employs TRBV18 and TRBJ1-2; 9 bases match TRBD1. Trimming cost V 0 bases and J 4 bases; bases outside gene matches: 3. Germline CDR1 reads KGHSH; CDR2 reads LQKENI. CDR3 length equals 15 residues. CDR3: CASSPPGQGSYGYTF. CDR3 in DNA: TGTGCCAGCTCACCACCGGGACAGGGTTCCTATGGCTACACCTTC.

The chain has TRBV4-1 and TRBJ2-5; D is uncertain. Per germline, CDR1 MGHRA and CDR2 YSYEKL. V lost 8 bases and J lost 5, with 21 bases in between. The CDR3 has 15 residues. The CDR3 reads CASSLNGGVAETQYF. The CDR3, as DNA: TGCGCCAGCTCTCTGAACGGCGGAGTCGCGGAGACCCAGTACTTC.

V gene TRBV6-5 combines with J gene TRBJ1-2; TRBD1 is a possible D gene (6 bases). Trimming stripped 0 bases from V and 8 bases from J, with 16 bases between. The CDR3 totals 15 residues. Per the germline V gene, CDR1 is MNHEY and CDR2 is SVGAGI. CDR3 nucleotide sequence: TGTGCCAGCAGTTACTCGGGACAACCCGAAGCGGGCTACACCTTC. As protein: CASSYSGQPEAGYTF.

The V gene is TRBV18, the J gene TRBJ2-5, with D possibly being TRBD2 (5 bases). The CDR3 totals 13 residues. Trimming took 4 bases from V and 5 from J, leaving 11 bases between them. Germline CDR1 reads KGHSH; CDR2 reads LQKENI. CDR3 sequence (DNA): TGTGCCAGCTCACGTAAACCGGGGGAGACCCAGTACTTC. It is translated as CASSRKPGETQYF.

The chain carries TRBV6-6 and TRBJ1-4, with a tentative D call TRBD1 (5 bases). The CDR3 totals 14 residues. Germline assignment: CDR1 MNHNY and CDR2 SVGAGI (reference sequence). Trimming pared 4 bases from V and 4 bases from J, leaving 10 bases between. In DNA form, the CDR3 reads TGTGCCAGCAGTTTTAGGGGTGTTAATGAAAAACTGTTTTTT. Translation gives CASSFRGVNEKLFF.